This T cell receptor (beta chain) was observed in a study of T cell responses to AZD1222 COVID-19 vaccine (dated by TCRdb to about 2021). General notes on the study: AZD1222 recipients whose second dose came at about 4 weeks and those whose second dose came at about 12 weeks were combined into one group, since spike-specific TCR depth and breadth did not differ between the two schedules. A total of 233 trial participants underwent TCR sequencing, of whom approximately 210 received two doses of AZD1222 and about 25 received two doses of the MenACWY control vaccine. Trial participants were enrolled into age subgroups of 18-55, 56-69 and 70-plus years, which contained about 160, 30 and 59 TCR-sequenced participants, respectively.

As to this clone: The clone's antigen remains unknown. There are no base qualities to consult, and no much larger clone falls within one base.

The CDR3 regions of human TCRbeta chains were analyzed by immunosequencing. The original pipeline was this. TCRs in the repertoires were matched against a reference library of SARS-CoV-2-specific TCRs that had been generated with the MIRA antigen-specificity platform. Breadth was defined as the fraction of unique TCRs that were SARS-CoV-2-associated, and depth was defined as the fraction of total T cells that were SARS-CoV-2-associated. Each spike-specific TCR was assigned to its reactive spike region and to a CD4 or CD8 class using the MIRA data. Log10-transformed breadth and depth values were compared by one-way ANOVA with Sidak's multiple comparisons tests. Drawn from immuneACCESS, this table holds only the in-frame rearrangements with V and J called that TCRdb kept. Clones are partly lost; checked studies trace under half to an unresolved V gene and leave the rest unexplained. The D gene and trimming were derived from the DNA, and the V and J assignments and clone size from that table. Counted in this sample were 100,000 to 150,000 clones; around nine tenths of them appeared once. The ten most abundant clones make up 7.2% of the sample.

The time point label on this specimen signifies: baseline before first vaccination. The vaccinee samples were drawn from two UK trials, COV001 and COV002, one of which was a single-blind randomized controlled phase 2/3 trial testing AZD1222 (ChAdOx1 nCoV-19) in healthy adults. Trial participant PBMC samples were collected at day 0 and day 28 after the second dose for TCRbeta chain sequencing. From its cysteine to its phenylalanine, the CDR3 spans 15 amino acids. The read is trimmed to its CDR3 DNA, 45 bases read in frame from base 1. V lost 4 bases and J lost 5 bases, and the count of bases not matched to a germline gene is 6. CDR1 and CDR2, per the germline V gene, are SQVTM and ANQGSEA. The full study reports these points: In the small 56-69-year group, the increase in depth fell short of significance, most likely because of low power. A significant rise in spike-specific TCR breadth and depth was observed after two AZD1222 doses relative to day 0 and relative to MenACWY recipients. Reportedly, close to half of the unique spike-specific TCRs recognized epitopes lying outside the regions that are mutated in the B.1.351 and B.1.1.7 variants. Vaccine-associated CD4 TCRs spanned the whole spike protein, with dominant responses in regions 160-218 and 743-854. Because no day 14 peak-response samples were available, the repertoires could be characterized only after the peak T cell response. Participants were mostly white British and included more females than males, and it was suggested by the authors that clonal diversity may have been underestimated. Conclusions about previously exposed vaccinees are limited, since just five to seven AZD1222 recipients were seropositive for SARS-CoV-2 at baseline.

The sequence derives from an adult in good health. The material sequenced was peripheral blood, taken on day 0 of AZD1222 vaccination. The rearranged chain carries TRBV29-1 and TRBJ2-1, with 12 middle bases fitting TRBD2. The bases are TGCAGCGTTGGGACTAGCGGGATCTTCGACAATGAGCAGTTCTTC. Translated, it gives CSVGTSGIFDNEQFF.